This T cell receptor (beta chain) was retrieved from a study of T-cell reconstitution after alpha-beta-depleted transplantation in children. Study-wide points: From surviving recipient T cells and thymic progenitors came the high day-60 TCRbeta diversity observed in some patients. Alpha-beta T cells about two months after transplant reportedly derived from several hundred expanded graft clones. A year had passed since transplant, and T-cell counts and diversity by then came mostly from newly produced T cells.

This clonotype was seen many times. Its antigen is undetermined. The CDR3 has 13 amino acids. Trimming took off 1 base at V and 10 bases at J, with 11 bases between the two ends. The germline CDR1 and CDR2 sequences are SGHAT and FQNNGV. The TCRbeta library was prepared with unique molecular identifiers. TCRdb used MiXCR to reprocess the PCR reads, holding one entry per CDR3 protein. The sample includes 120,000 to 150,000 distinct CDR3 sequences, around 8.5% of them seen just once. The TCR originated in a female patient aged 2-15 years who had a stem cell transplant for congenital amegakaryocytic thrombocytopenia, so the T cells may come from the graft donor. This specimen consisted of PBMCs, mostly from graft donor cells, obtained 180 days after TCRalphabeta/CD19-depleted stem cell transplant. The V gene is TRBV11-2, the J gene TRBJ2-1; no reliable D call. The CDR3 loop is CASSLGDLREQFF. CDR3 nucleotides: TGTGCCAGCAGCTTAGGGGATCTTAGGGAGCAGTTCTTC.